The source of this T cell receptor (beta chain) is a study of shared clonotypes between healthy human individuals (dated by TCRdb to about 2020). For the study in its entirety: A couple of women and three men aged 18 to 49 years were included in the cohort. For each donor, CD4 naive and CD4 memory were each given three plates, CD8 naive was given two plates, and CD8 memory was given one plate. To estimate repertoire size and how much clonotype sharing occurs between individuals, the study deeply sequenced the blood TCR repertoires of about five healthy adults. Libraries were prepared and TCR repertoires were sequenced by different laboratories using diverse techniques, in order to increase sequencing depth and limit assay-specific biases. Leukapheresis yielded between about 0.94 and 9.5 billion PBMCs per donor. General conclusions and limits of the study: Estimated clonotype richness was generally larger for naive than for memory subsets. Sampling was limited to blood, and TCR repertoires in tissue likely differ from TCR repertoires in blood. Incomplete sequencing was indicated by rarefaction of sorted-subset datasets, despite the large sequencing depth. Compared with non-shared clonotypes, the clonotypes found in all four sorted-subset donors had higher generation probabilities. Because the study included a small number of donors, the genetic and exposure-history diversity represented was limited. Pairwise subsampling led to the expectation that sequencing depth would affect the degree of clonotype sharing among donors. Sharing across four donors was observed for roughly 5.4% of naive CD4, over 3% of naive CD8, over 2% of memory CD4, and around 0.44% of memory CD8 clonotypes.

Using the deep immunoSEQ assay, multiplex PCR amplified TCR CDR3 regions from genomic DNA. For each cell subset, the extracted genomic DNA was distributed evenly across all wells of several immunoSEQ 96-well plates, and each plate served as one replicate. For sorted subsets, 200 to 250 ng of genomic DNA, equivalent to 25,000 to 35,000 T cell genomes, went into each replicate PCR. The purified libraries were quantified using a Qubit 3.0 fluorometer, sized with a Bioanalyzer 2100, and then quantified again using the KAPA Library Quantification kit. Every immunoSEQ 96-well plate was sequenced on a separate single-read 150-cycle Illumina NextSeq 550 flow cell. In the authors' own workflow: Because only junctional sequences without quality scores were contained in the immunoSEQ output, filtering matching that applied to full-length reads could not be performed. To assign V/J genes and CDR3, sequences were annotated against IMGT germline references using PyIR, a Python wrapper for IgBLAST v1.9. Reads were removed for weak V/J assignments (E-value above 1e-6), missing CDR3, stop codons, out-of-frame junctions, or ambiguous translated residues. V3J clonotypes were defined as sequences sharing an identical inferred V gene, J gene, and CDR3 amino acid sequence. Percentage overlap between repertoires was computed as shared unique clonotypes divided by the size of the smaller repertoire. Richness of each repertoire was evaluated using RTK rarefaction, the Chao1 estimator, and Recon v2.1 estimates of unobserved clonotypes. Generation probabilities were computed with OLGA for all TCRbeta clonotypes obtained by the gDNA method from several donors. The immuneACCESS repertoire file appears here via TCRdb, limited to in-frame rearrangements. These files lack a portion of the clones; in checked studies, under half of the deficit traces to unresolved V genes, and the cause of the others is not known. For V, J and clone size, that table is used; D and trimming come from the DNA. Across this sample there are some 2,400,000 clones, with approximately 94% seen only once. Around 0.13% of the sample is in the top ten clones.

The germline V gene (reference sequence) gives CDR1 as LNHNV and CDR2 as YYDKDF. V loses 0 bases at its end and J loses 7 bases; junction bases beyond the gene matches: 5. The CDR3 has 14 amino acids, counting the end cysteine and phenylalanine. Of all the DNA, just the CDR3 is kept, 42 bases in frame from base 1. As to this clone: Its antigen is still unknown. Base quality data are lacking; no much larger clone is found one base away. Other DNA sequences within the sample encode an identical CDR3.

The donors were healthy, HIV-negative adults who had no recently reported acute infections or vaccinations. Only Caucasian adults living in Nashville, Tennessee, USA were represented among the donors. Magnetic negative selection was used to enrich CD4+ T cells, after which naive cells were positively selected on CD45RA and the negative fraction became the memory subset. After blood collection by leukapheresis, PBMCs were isolated using Ficoll-Histopaque density gradient centrifugation and then cryopreserved in the vapor phase of liquid nitrogen. Purity and quantity of every magnetically sorted T cell population were checked by analytical flow cytometry. From each sorted fraction, genomic DNA was isolated and quantified by UV absorbance on a Nanodrop 2000c.

Source material: naive CD4+ T cells sorted from blood. The cell subset or site label here, explained by the study, means: CD45RA+ positively selected. The chain was built from TRBV15 and TRBJ1-2; the junction holds 7 bases that match TRBD1. The clonotype originates from a man between 18 and 29 years old in good health. The sequenced DNA is TGTGCCACCAGCAGAGATAGGGGGCTCGGTGGCTACACCTTC. This codes for CATSRDRGLGGYTF.